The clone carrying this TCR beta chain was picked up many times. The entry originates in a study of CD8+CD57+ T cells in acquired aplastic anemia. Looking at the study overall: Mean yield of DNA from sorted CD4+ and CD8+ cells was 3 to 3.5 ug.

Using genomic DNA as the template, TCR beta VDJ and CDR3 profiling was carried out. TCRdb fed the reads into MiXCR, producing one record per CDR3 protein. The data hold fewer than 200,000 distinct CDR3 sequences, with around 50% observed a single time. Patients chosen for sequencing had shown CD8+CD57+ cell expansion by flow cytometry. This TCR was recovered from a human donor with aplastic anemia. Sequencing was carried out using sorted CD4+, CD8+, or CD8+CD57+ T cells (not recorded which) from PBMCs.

The CDR3 DNA reads TGCAGTGCAGGCAGGGGGGGAACGGGGAACACTGAAGCTTTCTTT. The encoded protein is CSAGRGGTGNTEAFF. The V call is TRBV20-1, the J call TRBJ1-1, with TRBD1 matching 7 bases. V shed 6 bases, J shed 1 base, and the junction held 11 bases outside the gene matches. The CDR3 sequence is 15 residues long. Germline loops: CDR1 DFQATT, CDR2 SNEGSKA (reference sequence).